A single sample is the source of the 30 T cell receptor beta chains below, sequenced in a study of cytomegalovirus exposure and HLA in healthy donors. 13 Jbeta primers and 60 Vbeta primers were used for the PCR. Repertoires were generated with immunoSEQ multiplex PCR, while TCRdb's copy carries only in-frame clones and drops some. Of 100,000 to 150,000 clones listed, about four fifths are singletons. Sequencing used PBMCs. The receptors stem from a male donor in good health and CMV-seronegative.

This chain connects TRBV30 to TRBJ1-2; TRBD1 aligns across 8 bases. The CDR3 extends over 13 amino acids. Germline CDR1 reads GTSNPN; CDR2 reads SVGIG (reference sequence). Losses at the gene ends were 2 bases for V and 5 bases for J; bases not matched to a gene: 4. The CDR3 nucleotides are TGTGCCTGGAGTCGTGGACAGGGATATGGCTACACCTTC. This sequence encodes CAWSRGQGYGYTF.

The CDR3 sequence is CASSARLAGINEQFF. The CDR3 coding sequence is TGTGCCAGCAGCGCCCGACTAGCGGGCATCAATGAGCAGTTCTTC. The V and J genes are TRBV2 and TRBJ2-1; 10 bases fit TRBD2. CDR1 is SNHLY, CDR2 FYNNEI, per germline. The CDR3 runs 15 residues. V was pared by 6 bases and J by 6 bases, with 8 bases of the junction left unmatched.

The chain uses TRBV7-2 and TRBJ2-5; D unclear. CDR1 is SGHTA, CDR2 FQGNSA, per germline. Trimming shortened V by 1 base and J by 3 bases, and 9 bases separated the two germline ends. This CDR3 region has 14 residues. CDR3 amino acids: CASSLVTTKETQYF. CDR3 nucleotides: TGTGCCAGCAGCTTAGTAACAACAAAAGAGACCCAGTACTTC.

This clone appeared a few times. The chain combines TRBV10-3 with TRBJ2-7, with 10 bases matching TRBD1. After removal of 6 bases from V and 2 bases from J, the junction contained 4 bases not matched to a gene. This CDR3 spans 14 amino acids. Looked up from germline, CDR1 is ENHRY and CDR2 is SYGVKD. The CDR3 sequence: CAISPGQGPYEQYF. Written as DNA, the CDR3 is TGTGCCATCAGCCCGGGACAGGGGCCCTACGAGCAGTACTTC.

A few counts support this clone. The chain joins TRBV11-2 to TRBJ1-1; D gene unclear. The CDR3 length is 13 residues. V was pared by 6 bases and J by 4 bases, with 12 bases between. The germline gives CDR1 SGHAT, CDR2 FQNNGV. CDR3 coding DNA: TGTGCCAGCAGTGACCGGGGAGGCACTGAAGCTTTCTTT. Encoded protein: CASSDRGGTEAFF.

The rearrangement joins TRBV2 to TRBJ2-1; 9 positions agree with TRBD2. With 8 bases clipped from V and 6 bases from J, the junction kept 8 bases outside the gene matches. The CDR3 covers 14 residues. Germline CDR1 is SNHLY and CDR2 is FYNNEI. CDR3 in DNA: TGTGCCAGCGTCCAGCGGGGGGCTTTCAATGAGCAGTTCTTC. As protein: CASVQRGAFNEQFF.

This clone has only a few counts. The rearrangement links TRBV30 to TRBJ1-5, with 8 positions matching TRBD1. The CDR3 is made up of 14 amino acids. Germline trimming cut 2 bases from V and 5 bases from J; bases unmatched to any gene: 5. Germline V gene sequence: CDR1 GTSNPN, CDR2 SVGIG (reference sequence). The CDR3 protein is CAWSIRQGHQPQHF. CDR3 bases: TGTGCCTGGAGTATCCGACAGGGGCATCAGCCCCAGCATTTT. Full variable domain (missing parts from reference TRBV30 and TRBJ1-5): SQTIHQWPATLVQPVGSPLSLECTVEGTSNPNLYWYRQAAGRGLQLLFYSVGIGQISSEVPQNLSASRPQDRQFILSSKKLLLSDSGFYLCAWSIRQGHQPQHFGDGTRLSIL.

The genes are TRBV10-1 and TRBJ1-4, with D possibly matching TRBD1 (5 bases). The CDR3 loop spans 15 amino acids. Germline V gives CDR1 WNHNN, CDR2 SYGVQD (reference sequence). V was shortened by 3 bases and J by 7 bases, with 15 bases between the two germline ends. CDR3 nucleotide sequence: TGCGCCAGCAGTGAATTCGCAGGGTTAGGTGAAAAACTGTTTTTT. It codes for CASSEFAGLGEKLFF.

The genes are TRBV5-8 and TRBJ1-4, with 7 bases identical to TRBD1. The CDR3 length is 15 residues. Germline V gene lookup returns CDR1 SGHTS and CDR2 YDEGEE. The junction had 4 bases not matched to a gene; V was cut back by 3 bases and J by 2 bases. In nucleotides, the CDR3 is TGTGCCAGCAGCTCAGGGGGAAGCACTAATGAAAAACTGTTTTTT. This gives the protein CASSSGGSTNEKLFF.

The rearrangement links TRBV6-5 to TRBJ2-3; tentatively, D is TRBD2 (5 bases). The CDR3 has 13 residues. V dropped 5 bases and J dropped 3 bases, with 9 bases sitting between them. The germline CDR1 and CDR2 sequences are MNHEY and SVGAGI. Here the CDR3 reads CASSSRGTDTQYF. CDR3 DNA: TGTGCCAGCAGTAGTCGGGGTACAGATACGCAGTATTTT.

The chain joins TRBV6-6 to TRBJ2-3; 7 nucleotides agree with TRBD2. Germline V lookup: CDR1 MNHNY, CDR2 SVGAGI (reference sequence). The V segment lost 8 bases and the J segment 4 bases; nucleotides outside the gene matches: 3. CDR3 length equals 12 residues. DNA of the CDR3: TGTGCCAGCGGGGGGGGACCAGATACGCAGTATTTT. It is translated as CASGGGPDTQYF.

The chain recombines TRBV6-1 with TRBJ1-2; 10 bases are shared with TRBD1. The CDR3 has 15 amino acids. Germline V lookup: CDR1 MNHNS, CDR2 SASEGT. The J segment lost 2 bases and the V segment lost 6 bases, leaving 6 bases of the junction unmatched. The chain's CDR3 is CASRPGQGENYGYTF. Written as DNA, the CDR3 is TGTGCCAGCAGACCAGGACAGGGGGAGAACTATGGCTACACCTTC.

This chain uses TRBV11-2 with TRBJ2-4, with D possibly being TRBD1 (5 bases). CDR1 is SGHAT and CDR2 is FQNNGV in the germline V gene. Trimming took 0 bases from V and 8 from J, leaving 11 bases between them. The CDR3 has 14 amino acids. CDR3 amino acids: CASSLDGAGYIQYF. In DNA, the CDR3 is TGTGCCAGCAGCTTAGATGGGGCCGGATACATTCAGTACTTC. The whole variable domain, remainder taken from reference TRBV11-2 and TRBJ2-4, is EAGVAQSPRYKIIEKRQSVAFWCNPISGHATLYWYQQILGQGPKLLIQFQNNGVVDDSQLPKDRFSAERLKGVDSTLKIQPAKLEDSAVYLCASSLDGAGYIQYFGAGTRLSVL.

This clone occurred a few times. This rearrangement joins TRBV13 to TRBJ1-1, with a tentative D call TRBD1 (6 bases). Trimming stripped 3 bases from V and 5 bases from J, with 10 bases between. The CDR3 sequence is 13 residues long. The germline CDR1 and CDR2 sequences are PRHDT and FYEKMQ (reference sequence). The CDR3 nucleotides read TGTGCCAGCAGCTTGGGGGGGCGGACTGAAGCTTTCTTT. Residues: CASSLGGRTEAFF.

This clone has just one count. The chain joins TRBV5-6 to TRBJ2-5; D not certain. V lost 3 bases to trimming and J lost 5 bases, with 8 bases between them. Germline CDR1 reads SGHDT; CDR2 reads YYEEEE. The CDR3 is 12 residues long. The CDR3 DNA reads TGTGCCAGCAGCTCAACGGTGGAGACCCAGTACTTC. It translates to CASSSTVETQYF.

The chain uses TRBV7-9 and TRBJ2-3; 8 positions match TRBD1. In germline, CDR1 is SEHNR, CDR2 FQNEAQ (reference sequence). Losses at the gene ends were 3 bases for V and 1 base for J; bases not matched to a gene: 6. The CDR3 has 16 residues. The CDR3 here is CASSFQGASGTDTQYF. For the CDR3, the DNA is TGTGCCAGCAGCTTTCAGGGGGCTTCGGGCACAGATACGCAGTATTTT. Looking up the rest from reference TRBV7-9 and TRBJ2-3 gives the full variable domain: DTGVSQNPRHKITKRGQNVTFRCDPISEHNRLYWYRQTLGQGPEFLTYFQNEAQLEKSRLLSDRFSAERPKGSFSTLEIQRTEQGDSAMYLCASSFQGASGTDTQYFGPGTRLTVL.

This chain uses TRBV11-2 with TRBJ1-2; 12 positions match TRBD1. The CDR3 consists of 16 residues. The V gene end was trimmed by 3 bases and the J gene end by 7 bases; junction bases not matched to a gene: 9. The germline V gene encodes CDR1 SGHAT and CDR2 FQNNGV. As DNA, the CDR3 is TGTGCCAGCAGCTTGGGGACAGGGGGCGGGAGAACTGGCTACACCTTC. Its translation is CASSLGTGGGRTGYTF. The whole variable domain, remainder taken from reference TRBV11-2 and TRBJ1-2, is EAGVAQSPRYKIIEKRQSVAFWCNPISGHATLYWYQQILGQGPKLLIQFQNNGVVDDSQLPKDRFSAERLKGVDSTLKIQPAKLEDSAVYLCASSLGTGGGRTGYTFGSGTRLTVV.

This chain connects TRBV7-2 to TRBJ2-5, with D possibly TRBD1 on 5 matching bases. The CDR3 extends over 13 amino acids. The V gene's germline CDR1 is SGHTA and CDR2 FQGNSA. Trimming removed 10 bases at V and 5 bases at J, with 17 bases between. The CDR3 nucleotides are TGTGCCACCTTCTCAGGCAGGGTGGAGACCCAGTACTTC. This encodes CATFSGRVETQYF.

This rearrangement joins TRBV20-1 to TRBJ2-7, with D possibly TRBD1 on 6 matching bases. The CDR3 extends over 11 amino acids. The germline gives CDR1 DFQATT, CDR2 SNEGSKA (reference sequence). The germline V and J ends were trimmed by 3 bases and 5 bases, with 8 bases remaining between them. CDR3 nucleotides: TGCAGTGCTAGGGGGGCAAACGAGCAGTACTTC. Translation gives CSARGANEQYF.

The chain couples TRBV30 to TRBJ1-6, with 7 bases lining up with TRBD1. Germline V CDR1 and CDR2: GTSNPN, SVGIG (reference sequence). Unmatched junction bases numbered 9, after V lost 4 bases and J lost 6 bases. This CDR3 contains 15 residues. The CDR3 spells CAWNLPGQTNSPLHF. The CDR3 DNA sequence: TGTGCCTGGAATCTACCGGGACAGACTAATTCACCCCTCCACTTT.

V and J are TRBV11-2 and TRBJ2-7, with D possibly TRBD1 on 6 matching bases. The CDR3 contains 14 residues. V lost 4 bases and J 0 bases, leaving 10 bases between the germline ends. CDR1 and CDR2 from the germline V gene are SGHAT and FQNNGV. For the CDR3, the DNA is TGTGCCAGCAGCTCCCAGGGGTACTCCTACGAGCAGTACTTC. Translated, it gives CASSSQGYSYEQYF. The full variable domain, completed using reference TRBV11-2 and TRBJ2-7, is EAGVAQSPRYKIIEKRQSVAFWCNPISGHATLYWYQQILGQGPKLLIQFQNNGVVDDSQLPKDRFSAERLKGVDSTLKIQPAKLEDSAVYLCASSSQGYSYEQYFGPGTRLTVT.

The rearrangement uses TRBV7-9 and TRBJ1-1; TRBD1 might be the D (5 bases). Between the trimmed V and J ends, which lost 5 bases and 5 bases, there was a span of 15 bases. Germline-derived CDR1 and CDR2 are SEHNR and FQNEAQ (reference sequence). The CDR3 is 14 amino acids. CDR3 in amino acids: CASSVGGGGTEAFF. The CDR3 DNA follows: TGTGCCAGCAGCGTGGGCGGGGGAGGGACTGAAGCTTTCTTT.

The rearrangement joins TRBV6-1 to TRBJ1-6, with D possibly being TRBD1 (6 bases). The CDR3 has 14 amino acids. Trimming removed 6 bases at V and 5 bases at J, with 11 bases between. CDR1 is MNHNS and CDR2 is SASEGT in the germline V gene. The CDR3 sequence: CASRGAGDNSPLHF. The CDR3 nucleotides are TGTGCCAGCAGGGGGGCAGGTGATAATTCACCCCTCCACTTT.

In the case of this clone: Other DNA sequences in the same sample also yield this CDR3. The V gene is TRBV30, the J gene TRBJ2-7, with 9 bases aligning to TRBD2. Losses at the gene ends were 4 bases for V and 6 bases for J; bases not matched to a gene: 10. The germline V gene has CDR1 GTSNPN and CDR2 SVGIG (reference sequence). The CDR3 loop spans 14 amino acids. The CDR3 sequence: CAWNGGAAGGEQYF. CDR3 DNA: TGTGCCTGGAATGGGGGGGCAGCGGGGGGCGAGCAGTACTTC.

V and J are TRBV5-6 and TRBJ2-5; 8 positions agree with TRBD2. The germline V gene encodes CDR1 SGHDT and CDR2 YYEEEE. With V trimmed by 1 base and J by 0 bases, 8 bases remained unmatched. This CDR3 is built from 17 residues. DNA of the CDR3: TGTGCCAGCAGCTTGTCTACACTAGCGGCGTACCAAGAGACCCAGTACTTC. Its protein is CASSLSTLAAYQETQYF.

The chain carries TRBV9 and TRBJ2-1; D possibly corresponds to TRBD2 (6 bases). The V and J ends lost 0 bases and 5 bases respectively, with 12 bases between them. This CDR3 comprises 15 residues. Germline loops: CDR1 SGDLS, CDR2 YYNGEE. The CDR3 region is CASSVAGGPNNEQFF. The CDR3 DNA is TGTGCCAGCAGCGTAGCCGGGGGACCCAACAATGAGCAGTTCTTC.

V and J are TRBV5-1 and TRBJ2-1; D remains unclear. Between the trimmed V and J ends, which lost 4 bases and 0 bases, there was a span of 14 bases. This CDR3 is built from 16 residues. The germline gives CDR1 SGHRS, CDR2 YFSETQ. This chain's CDR3 is CASSQTVSSSYNEQFF. CDR3 nucleotide sequence: TGCGCCAGCAGCCAAACGGTCTCTAGCTCCTACAATGAGCAGTTCTTC.

The V call is TRBV5-6, the J call TRBJ1-4; D is uncertain. Germline V gene data show CDR1 as SGHDT and CDR2 as YYEEEE. CDR3 size: 13 residues. V was pared by 1 base and J by 4 bases, with 5 bases between. The CDR3 loop is CASSLQNNEKLFF. The CDR3 DNA is TGTGCCAGCAGCTTGCAGAATAATGAAAAACTGTTTTTT.

The chain has TRBV5-1 and TRBJ2-5; 7 positions agree with TRBD1. The J call is in doubt because the DNA end fits TRBJ2-7 better. CDR1 is SGHRS, CDR2 YFSETQ, per germline. The CDR3 runs to 15 residues. The CDR3 DNA reads TGCGCCAGCAGCTTGAGACAGGGTCAGAACTACGAGCAGTACTTC. Encoded protein: CASSLRQGQNYEQYF.

V gene TRBV6-4 combines with J gene TRBJ2-3, with D perhaps matching TRBD1 (6 bases). The V end lost 2 bases, the J end lost 2 bases, and 11 bases lay between the germline ends. CDR1 is MRHNA and CDR2 is SNTAGT in the germline V gene. The CDR3 is made up of 15 amino acids. DNA of the CDR3: TGTGCCAGCAGTGACAGGGCAGGGGACACAGATACGCAGTATTTT. The encoded protein is CASSDRAGDTDTQYF.